This entry concerns a single T cell receptor (beta chain). Its antigen is unknown. This record comes from a study of T cells after yellow fever vaccination. Study-level findings and limits: Researchers report a weaker secondary response that nonetheless peaked faster, day 5 versus 15. Post-booster reappearance was seen for most primary-vaccination clones (just under 97% CD4, roughly 88% CD8).

Germline CDR1 and CDR2: LNHNV and YYDKDF (reference sequence). Trimming removed 0 bases from V and 11 bases from J, with 16 bases in between. The CDR3 is 15 residues long. Production of TCR cDNA was by 5'RACE template switching, which also added a universal primer site and UMIs. MiXCR was run by TCRdb on the 5' RACE reads, yielding one entry per CDR3 protein. The data contain 200,000 or so distinct CDR3 sequences, less than 7.5% of them singletons. The chain recombines TRBV15 with TRBJ1-4; perhaps TRBD1 as D (6 bases). The receptor's source is a young man who received the YFV17D yellow fever vaccine. Source: CD4+ T cells sorted from PBMCs, taken on the day of the yellow fever booster vaccination. In DNA form, the CDR3 reads TGTGCCACCAGCAGAGATGGGGGACATAGTGGGAAACTGTTTTTT. It codes for CATSRDGGHSGKLFF.